This TCR beta chain is from a study of CD8 T cells in ankylosing spondylitis. Study outcomes and limitations: Characteristic of ankylosing spondylitis blood, it appeared, was a TCR beta motif comprising eight highly homologous variants.

The CDR3 has 14 amino acids. With 0 bases removed from V and 4 bases from J, the gap between germline ends came to 11 bases. Germline loops: CDR1 SGDLS, CDR2 YYNGEE. Each CDR3 protein is one row after TCRdb ran MiXCR on the 5' RACE reads. The profile shows about 400,000 distinct CDR3 sequences, about 22% of them singletons. Note on this clonotype: Its antigen is currently unknown.

This TCR derives from a male donor with ankylosing spondylitis. Sequenced: blood, either unsorted or a sorted T cell fraction (not recorded which). The chain links TRBV9 to TRBJ2-7; D unresolved. This chain's CDR3 is CASSVAQVGYEQYF. CDR3 nucleotides: TGTGCCAGCAGCGTAGCCCAGGTCGGGTACGAGCAGTACTTC.